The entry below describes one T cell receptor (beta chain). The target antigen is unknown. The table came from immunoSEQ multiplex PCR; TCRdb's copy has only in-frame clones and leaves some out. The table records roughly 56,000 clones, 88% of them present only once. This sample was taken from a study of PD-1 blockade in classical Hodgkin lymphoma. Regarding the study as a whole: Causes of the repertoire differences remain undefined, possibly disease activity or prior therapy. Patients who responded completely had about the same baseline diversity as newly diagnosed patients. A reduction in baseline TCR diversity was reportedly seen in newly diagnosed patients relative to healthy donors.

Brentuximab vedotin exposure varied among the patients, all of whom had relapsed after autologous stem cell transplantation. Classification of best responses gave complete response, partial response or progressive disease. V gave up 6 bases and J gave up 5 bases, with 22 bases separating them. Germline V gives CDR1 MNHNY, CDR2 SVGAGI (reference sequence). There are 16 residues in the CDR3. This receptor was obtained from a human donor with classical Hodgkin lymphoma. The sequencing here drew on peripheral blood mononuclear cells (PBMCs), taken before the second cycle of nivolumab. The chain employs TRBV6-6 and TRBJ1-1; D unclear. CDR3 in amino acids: CASSPNPTILGTEAFF. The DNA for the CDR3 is TGTGCCAGCAGCCCAAATCCTACCATCCTAGGAACTGAAGCTTTCTTT.